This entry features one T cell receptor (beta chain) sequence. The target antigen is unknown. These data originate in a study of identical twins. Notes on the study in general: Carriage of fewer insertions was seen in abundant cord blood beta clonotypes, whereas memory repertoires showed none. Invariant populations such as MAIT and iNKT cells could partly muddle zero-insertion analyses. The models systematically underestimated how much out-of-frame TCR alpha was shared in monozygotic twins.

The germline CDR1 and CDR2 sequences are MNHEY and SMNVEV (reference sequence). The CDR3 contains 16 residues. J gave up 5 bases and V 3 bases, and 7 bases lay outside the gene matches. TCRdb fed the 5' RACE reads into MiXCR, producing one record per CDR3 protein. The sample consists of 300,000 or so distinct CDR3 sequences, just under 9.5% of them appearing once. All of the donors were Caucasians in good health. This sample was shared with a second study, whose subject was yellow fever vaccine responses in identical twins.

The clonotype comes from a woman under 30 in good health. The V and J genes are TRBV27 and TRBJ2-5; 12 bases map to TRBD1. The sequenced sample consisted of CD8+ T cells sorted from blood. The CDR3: CASSFLGTGGAETQYF. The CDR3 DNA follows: TGTGCCAGCAGTTTCCTCGGGACAGGGGGCGCGGAGACCCAGTACTTC.